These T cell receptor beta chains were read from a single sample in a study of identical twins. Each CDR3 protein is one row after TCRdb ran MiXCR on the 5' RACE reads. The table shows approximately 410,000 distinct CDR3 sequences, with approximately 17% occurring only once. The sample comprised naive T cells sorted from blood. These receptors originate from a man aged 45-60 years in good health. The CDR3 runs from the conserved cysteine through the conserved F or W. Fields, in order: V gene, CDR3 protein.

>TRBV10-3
CAISGHDRYSGNTIYF
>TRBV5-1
CASSTTGINIQYF
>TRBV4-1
CASSQATGSQTSIRTSGSPGELFF
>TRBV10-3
CAISEQGALNEQFF
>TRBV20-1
CSARDSGGWSYNEQFF
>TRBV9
CASSVGTSGGGETQYF
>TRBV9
CASSVGVGYGYEQYF
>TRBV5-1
CASSPSGSSSYNEQFF
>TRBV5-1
CASSPDRGAETQYF
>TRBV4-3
CASSQVGAATDTQYF
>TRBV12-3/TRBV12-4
CASSQTSEQYF
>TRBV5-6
CASTGLSSYNEQFF
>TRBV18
CASSGQGASGANVLTF
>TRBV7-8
CASSSRTDTYEQYF
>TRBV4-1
CASSHPGLAGGNYGTDTQYF
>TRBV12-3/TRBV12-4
CASSSSLGTDTQYF
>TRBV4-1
CASSQDLGQTNTGELFF
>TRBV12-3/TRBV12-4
CASSDTRQAGSGNTIYF
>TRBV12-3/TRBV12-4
CASSSRGGETQYF
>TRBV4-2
CASSQESGAVQPQHF
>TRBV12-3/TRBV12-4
CASGKSAAGGSEQYF
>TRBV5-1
CASSYQGITNYGYTF
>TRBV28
CASSSSGGAVDTQYF
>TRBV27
CASSLGSWDTGELFF
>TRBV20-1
CSAEDRATNEKLFF
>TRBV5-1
CASSPGTSGYEQYF
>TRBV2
CASSELQRNTEAFF
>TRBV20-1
CSATRDSLFNEQFF
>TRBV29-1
CSVGETNKETQYF
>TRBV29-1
CSVEDLGTERETQYF
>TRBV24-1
CATSDPPTDTQYF
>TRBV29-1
CSVPGQVIQETQYF
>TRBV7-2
CASSWEVSPGNTIYF
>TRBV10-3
CAIQGVGLNTEAFF
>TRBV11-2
CASSLVSDEQYF
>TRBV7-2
CASSLSGPRGPDTQYF
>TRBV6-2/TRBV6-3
CASSYSGPHDEQYF
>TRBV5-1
CASSLRLAAGDTQYF
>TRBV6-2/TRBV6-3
CASRNSGGNTGELFF
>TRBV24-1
CATSDALRGFDEQFF
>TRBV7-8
CASSSGQLMNTEAFF
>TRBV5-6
CASSLELQGTGFFSKQYF
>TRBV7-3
CASSSEPYRGRDEQFF
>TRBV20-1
CSALTPSSYNEQFF
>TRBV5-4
CASSLTRSGGYTF
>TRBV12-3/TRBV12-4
CASSFWSSSGANVLTF
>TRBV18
CASSPLQGGTTEAFF
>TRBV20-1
CSASSLAGPYEQYF
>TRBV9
CASSGGGTTYNEQFF
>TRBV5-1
CASSLRARGPTDTQYF
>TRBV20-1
CSARHLQGASNSPLHF
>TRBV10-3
CAISPGTKETQYF
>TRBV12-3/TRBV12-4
CASSDRGPHQPQHF
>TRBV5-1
CASSLASGGAHNEQFF